This T cell receptor beta chain was identified during a study of beta chain features in type 1 diabetes. Study in general: Cell yields, age and gender were similar between patients and healthy donors.

Notes on the study in general: Shortening that was moderate but significant affected the TCRB CDR3s of Type 1 diabetes patients in all four CD4+ subsets. Diminished insertions and augmented deletions at VDJ junctions characterized type 1 diabetes patients. Any PCR bias toward short templates would affect both groups alike.

The length of the CDR3 is 14 residues. Trimming took 7 bases from V and 4 from J; bases not matched to a gene: 9. Germline-derived CDR1 and CDR2 are ENHRY and SYGVKD. A sort by CD45RO/CCR7/CD25/CD127/CD95/CD27 yielded CD4+ naive, central memory, regulatory and stem cell-like memory cells. About this clone: Its matching antigen is unknown.

As every portion of the isolated RNA was reverse transcribed, the sequencing read expressed TCRB transcripts. TCRdb keeps only in-frame clones here, not all; method: immunoSEQ multiplex PCR. Among about 280,000 clones listed, about 15% were seen once. This rearrangement joins TRBV10-3 to TRBJ1-2; TRBD1 matches at 7 bases. The sequenced sample consisted of naive CD4+ T cells from blood. The sequence was collected from a man between 18 and 35 years old with type 1 diabetes. CDR3 DNA sequence: TGTGCCATCACCAAGCAGGGGGTTGGCTATGGCTACACCTTC. This translates into CAITKQGVGYGYTF.